Listed below are T cell receptor beta chains from one sample, sequenced in a study of blood T cells in healthy people across ages. From the 5' RACE reads, TCRdb called clonotypes with MiXCR, one entry per CDR3 protein. The sample has 1,300,000 or so distinct CDR3 sequences; roughly 64% are singletons. Sequencing was carried out using blood. The receptors come from a man younger than 35 in good health. Both conserved end residues are part of each CDR3. D genes are given only for firm matches. Clone sizes are given selectively: once, few, many, or a class where the clone is expanded.

v_gene	d_gene	j_gene	len	abundance	CDR3aa	CDR3nt
TRBV7-9	NA	TRBJ2-7	19	NA	CASSLSVPGRTSSYNEQYF	TGTGCCAGCAGCTTATCTGTCCCCGGCCGTACGAGCTCCTACAATGAGCAGTACTTC
TRBV20-1	NA	TRBJ1-6	17	few	CSARDRDFGTYNSPLHF	TGCAGTGCTAGAGACCGGGACTTTGGGACCTATAATTCACCCCTCCACTTT
TRBV20-1	NA	TRBJ1-1	13	few	CSSSGVLDTEAFF	TGCAGTTCGTCAGGTGTATTAGACACTGAAGCTTTCTTT
TRBV27	TRBD2	TRBJ2-7	12	NA	CASGTSGSVEYF	TGTGCCAGCGGGACTAGCGGGTCAGTGGAGTACTTC
TRBV28	NA	TRBJ2-6	17	NA	CATVRARALSGANVLTF	TGTGCCACCGTTCGGGCACGGGCCCTCTCTGGGGCCAACGTCCTGACTTTC
TRBV7-2	NA	TRBJ2-7	15	few	CASSSTGFSNYEQYF	TGTGCCAGCAGTTCCACAGGGTTCTCGAACTACGAGCAGTACTTC
TRBV4-2	TRBD1	TRBJ1-4	15	NA	CASSPVSTGAEKLFF	TGTGCCAGCAGCCCCGTGTCGACAGGGGCTGAAAAACTGTTTTTT
TRBV7-9	NA	TRBJ2-7	15	NA	CASSPQGTPHYEQYF	TGTGCCAGCAGCCCACAGGGAACCCCTCACTACGAGCAGTACTTC
TRBV3-1	NA	TRBJ2-1	14	NA	CASSQDILVGEQFF	TGTGCCAGCAGCCAAGATATTTTGGTTGGTGAGCAGTTCTTC
TRBV5-1	TRBD2	TRBJ2-3	15	NA	CASSMTSGWSDTQYF	TGCGCCAGCAGCATGACTAGCGGGTGGTCAGATACGCAGTATTTT
TRBV27	TRBD2	TRBJ2-7	15	few	CASSPPGLPSYEQYF	TGTGCCAGCAGTCCTCCGGGACTACCCTCTTACGAGCAGTACTTC
TRBV20-1	NA	TRBJ2-7	13	NA	CSALLDNSYEQYF	TGCAGTGCCCTGTTGGACAACTCCTACGAGCAGTACTTC
TRBV4-3	NA	TRBJ2-1	18	NA	CASSQDRYGTHSDNEQFF	TGCGCCAGCAGCCAAGATCGATATGGGACTCATTCCGACAATGAGCAGTTCTTC
TRBV20-1	NA	TRBJ2-2	13	NA	CSAPHRYTGELFF	TGCAGTGCGCCACACCGATACACCGGGGAGCTGTTTTTT
TRBV28	NA	TRBJ1-5	14	NA	CASCSLSTLQPQHF	TGTGCCAGCTGCTCTCTCTCGACATTGCAGCCCCAGCATTTT
TRBV12-3/TRBV12-4	TRBD1	TRBJ1-4	16	NA	CASSNGAVTGEEKLFF	TGTGCCAGCAGCAATGGGGCGGTGACAGGGGAAGAAAAACTGTTTTTT
TRBV6-2/TRBV6-3	TRBD1	TRBJ1-1	14	NA	CATRYGTGNTEAFF	TGTGCCACCCGGTACGGGACAGGGAACACTGAAGCTTTCTTT
TRBV29-1	TRBD1	TRBJ2-7	13	NA	CSVGTGRIYEQYF	TGCAGCGTTGGGACAGGGAGGATCTACGAGCAGTACTTC
TRBV9	NA	TRBJ2-1	18	NA	CASSPSPSFGISYNEQFF	TGTGCCAGCAGCCCATCTCCGAGTTTTGGGATCTCCTACAATGAGCAGTTCTTC
TRBV5-1	NA	TRBJ2-7	18	NA	CASSRRPPVGGLSYEQYF	TGCGCCAGCAGCCGCCGTCCTCCTGTGGGGGGTCTTTCATACGAGCAGTACTTC
TRBV6-1	NA	TRBJ2-3	14	NA	CARSPGLSTDTQYF	TGTGCCCGCAGCCCGGGACTGTCCACAGATACGCAGTATTTT
TRBV6-5	TRBD1	TRBJ2-7	16	NA	CASSYSAGTGANEQYF	TGTGCCAGCAGTTACTCGGCCGGGACAGGGGCAAACGAGCAGTACTTC
TRBV20-1	NA	TRBJ2-7	14	NA	CSAKRGALAYEQYF	TGCAGTGCTAAGAGGGGGGCACTAGCCTACGAGCAGTACTTC
TRBV20-1	NA	TRBJ2-1	13	NA	CSAPSSPYNEQFF	TGCAGTGCCCCTAGCAGTCCCTACAATGAGCAGTTCTTC
TRBV3-1	TRBD1	TRBJ1-2	13	NA	CASSHGTAWGYTF	TGTGCCAGCAGCCACGGGACAGCCTGGGGCTACACCTTC
TRBV25-1	NA	TRBJ2-1	16	NA	CASTEIGWITYNEQFF	TGTGCCAGCACCGAAATAGGGTGGATAACCTACAATGAGCAGTTCTTC
TRBV5-1	NA	TRBJ2-5	13	NA	CASRRQRQETQYF	TGCGCCAGCAGACGACAGAGGCAAGAGACCCAGTACTTC
TRBV4-1	NA	TRBJ1-1	16	NA	CASSQQPGMVGTEAFF	TGCGCCAGCAGCCAGCAACCTGGGATGGTAGGCACTGAAGCTTTCTTT
TRBV10-3	NA	TRBJ2-3	14	NA	CAISAAVGTDTQYF	TGTGCCATCAGTGCCGCGGTGGGCACAGATACGCAGTATTTT
TRBV20-1	TRBD2	TRBJ2-7	12	many	CSARSGGYEQYF	TGCAGTGCTAGGTCGGGGGGATACGAGCAGTACTTC
TRBV29-1	TRBD1	TRBJ2-1	14	few	CSADRGADNNEQFF	TGCAGCGCTGACAGGGGGGCTGATAACAATGAGCAGTTCTTC
TRBV4-1	NA	TRBJ1-2	17	NA	CASSLRDPGDGIYGYTF	TGCGCCAGCAGCCTTCGGGACCCCGGGGACGGCATCTATGGCTACACCTTC
TRBV4-2	NA	TRBJ2-7	17	NA	CASSQVKANSGSYEQYF	TGTGCCAGCAGCCAAGTTAAGGCAAATAGCGGCTCCTACGAGCAGTACTTC
TRBV4-1	TRBD1	TRBJ1-6	16	NA	CASSAYGTGGNSPLHF	TGCGCCAGCAGCGCCTACGGGACAGGGGGTAATTCACCCCTCCACTTT
TRBV10-1	NA	TRBJ1-4	16	NA	CASSESNPSPGEKLFF	TGCGCCAGCAGTGAGTCGAACCCATCCCCCGGAGAAAAACTGTTTTTT
TRBV11-1	NA	TRBJ2-1	16	few	CASREEGGLSYNEQFF	TGTGCCAGCAGGGAAGAAGGGGGGCTCTCCTACAATGAGCAGTTCTTC
TRBV12-5	NA	TRBJ2-1	12	NA	CASGLDGNEQFF	TGTGCTAGTGGTTTGGATGGGAATGAGCAGTTCTTC
TRBV6-2/TRBV6-3	NA	TRBJ2-4	13	once	CASSSGTRLQQYF	TGTGCCAGCAGTTCCGGGACCAGGTTGCAGCAGTACTTC
TRBV7-2	NA	TRBJ2-7	13	many	CASSVDGAYEQYF	TGTGCCAGCAGCGTAGACGGGGCATACGAGCAGTACTTC
TRBV6-5	NA	TRBJ2-5	11	NA	CVAKHQETQYF	TGTGTCGCAAAACACCAAGAGACCCAGTACTTC
TRBV7-2	NA	TRBJ1-2	16	few	CASSLSGTLRGYGYTF	TGTGCCAGCAGCTTAAGCGGGACCCTTAGGGGCTATGGCTACACCTTC
TRBV2	TRBD1	TRBJ2-1	15	few	CASSLIGGGYNEQFF	TGTGCCAGCAGTTTAATAGGGGGCGGCTACAATGAGCAGTTCTTC
TRBV6-1	TRBD1	TRBJ2-1	17	once	CASSRDRGAKSYNEQFF	TGTGCCAGCAGTCGGGACAGGGGAGCCAAATCCTACAATGAGCAGTTCTTC
TRBV30	NA	TRBJ1-5	11	NA	CASGTTQPQHF	TGTGCCTCAGGGACGACTCAGCCCCAGCATTTT
TRBV2	NA	TRBJ2-6	15	few	CASIPDISGANVLTF	TGTGCCAGCATACCTGACATCTCTGGGGCCAACGTCCTGACTTTC
TRBV14	NA	TRBJ2-3	14	NA	CASSGGVAPDTQYF	TGTGCCAGCAGTGGAGGGGTGGCCCCAGATACGCAGTATTTT
TRBV4-3	TRBD1	TRBJ1-2	15	once	CASSQGTGTGYGYTF	TGCGCCAGCAGCCAAGGAACCGGGACAGGCTATGGCTACACCTTC
TRBV28	TRBD1	TRBJ2-7	13	NA	CASSGDRLMAQYF	TGTGCCAGCAGTGGGGACAGGCTTATGGCCCAGTACTTC
TRBV11-2	NA	TRBJ2-7	15	NA	CASSLAPAGTYEQYF	TGTGCCAGCAGCTTAGCTCCAGCGGGTACCTACGAGCAGTACTTC
TRBV27	NA	TRBJ2-2	13	once	CASSREFGGELFF	TGTGCCAGCAGTCGAGAGTTCGGCGGGGAGCTGTTTTTT
TRBV6-2/TRBV6-3	TRBD1	TRBJ2-7	13	once	CASSGTGAGEQYF	TGTGCCAGCAGTGGGACAGGGGCCGGGGAGCAGTACTTC
TRBV29-1	NA	TRBJ2-4	13	NA	CSVGPLAKNIQYF	TGCAGCGTTGGCCCGCTAGCCAAAAACATTCAGTACTTC
TRBV5-1	NA	TRBJ2-4	15	few	CASSRITPDKNIQYF	TGCGCCAGCAGCCGGATAACTCCGGACAAAAACATTCAGTACTTC
TRBV6-6	TRBD2	TRBJ2-5	16	NA	CASSYGLAGVQETQYF	TGTGCCAGCAGTTACGGACTAGCGGGAGTTCAAGAGACCCAGTACTTC